These T cell receptor beta chains were read from a single sample in a study of blood T cell repertoires in COVID-19. The method was immunoSEQ multiplex PCR; TCRdb's version includes in-frame clones alone and lacks a portion of them. Seen here are around 700,000 clones, around 89% observed once, and the top ten hold around 0.3%. Sequenced sample: peripheral blood. The receptors here all came from a woman aged 18-30 years with acute or convalescent COVID-19. The CDR3 runs from the conserved cysteine through the conserved F or W. Each record gives: clone size, D gene, V gene, J gene, CDR3 DNA, CDR3 protein. The D gene is left open where the match is weak. A row's size may be missing; if present it is once, few, many or a size class.

clone_size: -
d_call: TRBD1
v_call: TRBV7-3
j_call: TRBJ2-3
cdr3_nt: TGTGCCAGCAGCTTGACAGGGGGCACAGATACGCAGTATTTT
cdr3_aa: CASSLTGGTDTQYF

clone_size: -
d_call: TRBD1
v_call: TRBV10-3
j_call: TRBJ1-6
cdr3_nt: TGTGCCATTCGAGAGGGACAGGCCGGCGGTAATTCACCCCTCCACTTT
cdr3_aa: CAIREGQAGGNSPLHF

clone_size: -
d_call: -
v_call: TRBV5-1
j_call: TRBJ1-6
cdr3_nt: TGCGCCAGCAGCTCAACAGGCGATTCACCCCTCCACTTT
cdr3_aa: CASSSTGDSPLHF

clone_size: -
d_call: -
v_call: TRBV19
j_call: TRBJ2-3
cdr3_nt: TGTGCCAGTAGGGCCGGGACACTTGGCACAGATACGCAGTATTTT
cdr3_aa: CASRAGTLGTDTQYF

clone_size: -
d_call: TRBD1
v_call: TRBV9
j_call: TRBJ1-2
cdr3_nt: TGTGCCAGCAGCGGGGGACCGGGACAGGATCCCTATGGCTACACCTTC
cdr3_aa: CASSGGPGQDPYGYTF

clone_size: -
d_call: TRBD1
v_call: TRBV6-2/TRBV6-3
j_call: TRBJ1-1
cdr3_nt: TGTGCCAGCAGTCCCCAGGGGGCTTTGGCTGAAGCTTTCTTT
cdr3_aa: CASSPQGALAEAFF

clone_size: -
d_call: -
v_call: TRBV7-9
j_call: TRBJ2-3
cdr3_nt: TGTGCCAGCAGCTCAACCCCGGTCGCAGATACGCAGTATTTT
cdr3_aa: CASSSTPVADTQYF

clone_size: -
d_call: TRBD1
v_call: TRBV28
j_call: TRBJ1-6
cdr3_nt: TGTGCCAGCAGTTTTGCAGGGGGCAGCGGTTCACCCCTCCACTTT
cdr3_aa: CASSFAGGSGSPLHF

clone_size: -
d_call: -
v_call: TRBV28
j_call: TRBJ1-2
cdr3_nt: TGTGCCAGCCCTCCGGACTATGGCTACACCTTC
cdr3_aa: CASPPDYGYTF

clone_size: -
d_call: -
v_call: TRBV6-5
j_call: TRBJ2-1
cdr3_nt: TGTGCCAGCAGTTACGGTGGCGGGATTGGCTACAATGAGCAGTTCTTC
cdr3_aa: CASSYGGGIGYNEQFF

clone_size: -
d_call: -
v_call: TRBV12-3/TRBV12-4
j_call: TRBJ2-1
cdr3_nt: TGTGCCAGCAGGGCAGGGCCGTACAATGAGCAGTTCTTC
cdr3_aa: CASRAGPYNEQFF

clone_size: -
d_call: -
v_call: TRBV6-5
j_call: TRBJ1-1
cdr3_nt: TGTGCCAGCAGTTACGGTCCGGGGGAGGCTGAAGCTTTCTTT
cdr3_aa: CASSYGPGEAEAFF

clone_size: -
d_call: TRBD1
v_call: TRBV6-1
j_call: TRBJ1-5
cdr3_nt: TGTGCCAGCAGTGAACAGGGGGGTGACAATCAGCCCCAGCATTTT
cdr3_aa: CASSEQGGDNQPQHF

clone_size: -
d_call: -
v_call: TRBV10-3
j_call: TRBJ1-6
cdr3_nt: TGTGCCATCAGTGATATGTGGCAGCGCACGGGGATCAAATCACCCCTCCACTTT
cdr3_aa: CAISDMWQRTGIKSPLHF

clone_size: -
d_call: -
v_call: TRBV7-3
j_call: TRBJ2-7
cdr3_nt: TGTGCCAGCAGCTTGCAGGACTACGAGCAGTACTTC
cdr3_aa: CASSLQDYEQYF

clone_size: -
d_call: TRBD1
v_call: TRBV5-5
j_call: TRBJ2-7
cdr3_nt: TGTGCCAGCAGCCCTGACAGGGGGCGAATGTACGAGCAGTACTTC
cdr3_aa: CASSPDRGRMYEQYF

clone_size: -
d_call: -
v_call: TRBV5-5
j_call: TRBJ2-7
cdr3_nt: TGTGCCAGCAGCCACAGCTACGAGCAGTACTTC
cdr3_aa: CASSHSYEQYF

clone_size: -
d_call: TRBD1
v_call: TRBV6-4
j_call: TRBJ1-6
cdr3_nt: TGTGCCAGCAGGGGGACAGGGGATCTTTCACCCCTCCACTTT
cdr3_aa: CASRGTGDLSPLHF

clone_size: -
d_call: -
v_call: TRBV3-1/TRBV3-2
j_call: TRBJ1-2
cdr3_nt: TGTGCCAGCAGCCAAGGAACAGCTACATCTAAAGGCTACACCTTC
cdr3_aa: CASSQGTATSKGYTF

clone_size: few
d_call: -
v_call: TRBV19
j_call: TRBJ1-5
cdr3_nt: TGTGCCAGTAGTCCCGGTTTCCTAGGTAGCAATCAGCCCCAGCATTTT
cdr3_aa: CASSPGFLGSNQPQHF

clone_size: -
d_call: -
v_call: TRBV6-5
j_call: TRBJ1-5
cdr3_nt: TGTGCCAGCACCGAACGGGGGTACAATCAGCCCCAGCATTTT
cdr3_aa: CASTERGYNQPQHF

clone_size: -
d_call: -
v_call: TRBV6-1
j_call: TRBJ1-3
cdr3_nt: TGTGCCAGCAGTGAGGGGGCTTCTGGAAACACCATATATTTT
cdr3_aa: CASSEGASGNTIYF

clone_size: -
d_call: TRBD2
v_call: TRBV28
j_call: TRBJ2-7
cdr3_nt: TGTGCCAGCAGCCCCCGGGGGGCCTACGAGCAGTACTTC
cdr3_aa: CASSPRGAYEQYF

clone_size: -
d_call: -
v_call: TRBV7-9
j_call: TRBJ1-3
cdr3_nt: TGTGCCAGCAGCTTGGGGCTCCAGGTCTCTGGAAACACCATATATTTT
cdr3_aa: CASSLGLQVSGNTIYF

clone_size: -
d_call: -
v_call: TRBV4-3
j_call: TRBJ1-1
cdr3_nt: TGCGCCAGCAGCCAATCCCCACTTACAGGGTTAATGGGGAACACTGAAGCTTTCTTT
cdr3_aa: CASSQSPLTGLMGNTEAFF

clone_size: -
d_call: TRBD1
v_call: TRBV24-1
j_call: TRBJ2-5
cdr3_nt: TGTGCCACCAGTGACCCAGGGGGCTTGGAGACCCAGTACTTC
cdr3_aa: CATSDPGGLETQYF

clone_size: -
d_call: -
v_call: TRBV19
j_call: TRBJ2-7
cdr3_nt: TGTGCCAGTAGTATCCAATCAGGGTCCCACGAGCAGTACTTC
cdr3_aa: CASSIQSGSHEQYF

clone_size: -
d_call: TRBD1
v_call: TRBV3-1/TRBV3-2
j_call: TRBJ1-5
cdr3_nt: TGTGCCAGCAGCCTCGGGACAGACTACAATCAGCCCCAGCATTTT
cdr3_aa: CASSLGTDYNQPQHF

clone_size: -
d_call: TRBD1
v_call: TRBV2
j_call: TRBJ1-1
cdr3_nt: TGTGCCAGCAGATACAGGGGTGGCACTGAAGCTTTCTTT
cdr3_aa: CASRYRGGTEAFF

clone_size: -
d_call: -
v_call: TRBV6-5
j_call: TRBJ1-5
cdr3_nt: TGTGCCAGCAGTTACGGGCCGAACAATCAGCCCCAGCATTTT
cdr3_aa: CASSYGPNNQPQHF

clone_size: -
d_call: TRBD1
v_call: TRBV5-1
j_call: TRBJ2-7
cdr3_nt: TGCGCCAGCGAGGAGATACAGGGGGCAAGCTCCTACGAGCAGTACTTC
cdr3_aa: CASEEIQGASSYEQYF

clone_size: -
d_call: TRBD1
v_call: TRBV12-5
j_call: TRBJ1-2
cdr3_nt: TGTGCTAGTGGTTTCCCCGGGACAGGGGTAGGCTACACCTTC
cdr3_aa: CASGFPGTGVGYTF

clone_size: -
d_call: -
v_call: TRBV6-2/TRBV6-3
j_call: TRBJ1-4
cdr3_nt: TGTGCCAGCAGTTACGGGGCAGGGTCCGAAAAACTGTTTTTT
cdr3_aa: CASSYGAGSEKLFF

clone_size: -
d_call: -
v_call: TRBV25-1
j_call: TRBJ1-2
cdr3_nt: TGTGCCAGCACTCCCGTGGGGGCGAAGTTCAACTATGGCTACACCTTC
cdr3_aa: CASTPVGAKFNYGYTF

clone_size: -
d_call: TRBD1
v_call: TRBV6-5
j_call: TRBJ1-1
cdr3_nt: TGTGCCAGCAGAAACTCGGGACAGGGGGGGGCTTTCTTT
cdr3_aa: CASRNSGQGGAFF

clone_size: -
d_call: -
v_call: TRBV21-1
j_call: TRBJ1-5
cdr3_nt: TGTGCCAGCAGCAAAGATTTCACAGGGGGTTCAAGCAATCAGCCCCAGCATTTT
cdr3_aa: CASSKDFTGGSSNQPQHF

clone_size: -
d_call: -
v_call: TRBV29-1
j_call: TRBJ1-3
cdr3_nt: TGCAGCGTTGAATTCACAGGCAGAAACACCATATATTTT
cdr3_aa: CSVEFTGRNTIYF

clone_size: -
d_call: -
v_call: TRBV5-5
j_call: TRBJ1-4
cdr3_nt: TGTGCCAGCAGCTTGGTTCTCGAGACAGTAAATGAAAAACTGTTTTTT
cdr3_aa: CASSLVLETVNEKLFF

clone_size: once
d_call: -
v_call: TRBV14
j_call: TRBJ1-4
cdr3_nt: TGTGCCAGCAGCCAAGTAAGGGGGACGGAAAAACTGTTTTTT
cdr3_aa: CASSQVRGTEKLFF

clone_size: few
d_call: TRBD1
v_call: TRBV7-8
j_call: TRBJ1-5
cdr3_nt: TGTGCCAGCAGTGGACTTTTTGGGACAGGGGATCCAATCTATAGCAATCAGCCCCAGCATTTT
cdr3_aa: CASSGLFGTGDPIYSNQPQHF

clone_size: -
d_call: -
v_call: TRBV9
j_call: TRBJ2-3
cdr3_nt: TGTGCCAGCAGCGTAGGGGGGGGCCCAGATACGCAGTATTTT
cdr3_aa: CASSVGGGPDTQYF

clone_size: -
d_call: -
v_call: TRBV19
j_call: TRBJ2-7
cdr3_nt: TGTGCCAGTAGCCCCACCAGAGGGCACTCCTACGAGCAGTACTTC
cdr3_aa: CASSPTRGHSYEQYF

clone_size: -
d_call: -
v_call: TRBV13
j_call: TRBJ2-3
cdr3_nt: TGTGCCAGCAGCTTCGGGAGAGATACGCAGTATTTT
cdr3_aa: CASSFGRDTQYF

clone_size: -
d_call: -
v_call: TRBV5-1
j_call: TRBJ2-1
cdr3_nt: TGCGCCAGCAGCCCCCTCTCGCAGGCCTACAATGAGCAGTTCTTC
cdr3_aa: CASSPLSQAYNEQFF

clone_size: -
d_call: TRBD1
v_call: TRBV12-5
j_call: TRBJ1-5
cdr3_nt: TGTGCTAGTGCACGGGCAGGGCTCAGGGGGACCCAGCATTTT
cdr3_aa: CASARAGLRGTQHF

clone_size: -
d_call: TRBD1
v_call: TRBV6-6
j_call: TRBJ2-7
cdr3_nt: TGTGCCAGCACTCGGGACAGAACCTACGAGCAGTACTTC
cdr3_aa: CASTRDRTYEQYF

clone_size: -
d_call: -
v_call: TRBV3-1/TRBV3-2
j_call: TRBJ1-6
cdr3_nt: TGTGCCAGCACGATCGGGGGGTCCCCCCTCCACTTT
cdr3_aa: CASTIGGSPLHF

clone_size: once
d_call: -
v_call: TRBV15
j_call: TRBJ2-1
cdr3_nt: TGTGCCACCAGCAGAGATGTAGCCGCCAATGAGCAGTTCTTC
cdr3_aa: CATSRDVAANEQFF

clone_size: -
d_call: -
v_call: TRBV11-3
j_call: TRBJ2-2
cdr3_nt: TGTGCCAGCAGCTCGGGGGAGCGCTCGAACACCGGGGAGCTGTTTTTT
cdr3_aa: CASSSGERSNTGELFF

clone_size: -
d_call: -
v_call: TRBV25-1
j_call: TRBJ1-5
cdr3_nt: TGTGCCAGCAGGTTGGCAGACAATCAGCCCCAGCATTTT
cdr3_aa: CASRLADNQPQHF

clone_size: -
d_call: -
v_call: TRBV30
j_call: TRBJ1-1
cdr3_nt: TGTGCCTGGAGTGAACAGGGAAGGACCACTGAAGCTTTCTTT
cdr3_aa: CAWSEQGRTTEAFF

clone_size: -
d_call: -
v_call: TRBV7-3
j_call: TRBJ1-1
cdr3_nt: TGTGCCAGCAGCCCGACGGGGGGAATCACTGAAGCTTTCTTT
cdr3_aa: CASSPTGGITEAFF

clone_size: -
d_call: TRBD1
v_call: TRBV7-2
j_call: TRBJ1-5
cdr3_nt: TGTGCCAGCAGCCTTAGGGGATCCGGGACAGGGGGCACGAGTCAGCCCCAGCATTTT
cdr3_aa: CASSLRGSGTGGTSQPQHF

clone_size: -
d_call: TRBD1
v_call: TRBV18
j_call: TRBJ1-2
cdr3_nt: TGTGCCAGCTCCCTCAAGGACAGGGAAACTGGCTACACCTTC
cdr3_aa: CASSLKDRETGYTF

clone_size: -
d_call: TRBD1
v_call: TRBV3-1/TRBV3-2
j_call: TRBJ1-5
cdr3_nt: TGTGCCAGCAGCCAAGAATCCGGGACAGGGCCTAGCAATCAGCCCCAGCATTTT
cdr3_aa: CASSQESGTGPSNQPQHF

clone_size: once
d_call: -
v_call: TRBV5-1
j_call: TRBJ2-2
cdr3_nt: TGCGCCAGCAGTCAAACCCTACAGGCCCCGAACACCGGGGAGCTGTTTTTT
cdr3_aa: CASSQTLQAPNTGELFF

clone_size: -
d_call: -
v_call: TRBV11-2
j_call: TRBJ1-1
cdr3_nt: TGTGCCAGCAGCTTACGGCGGGGATTGGGGACTGAAGCTTTCTTT
cdr3_aa: CASSLRRGLGTEAFF

clone_size: -
d_call: -
v_call: TRBV5-4
j_call: TRBJ2-2
cdr3_nt: TGTGCCAGCAGCCCGGGGGGCCCCGGGGAGCTGTTTTTT
cdr3_aa: CASSPGGPGELFF

clone_size: -
d_call: -
v_call: TRBV5-6
j_call: TRBJ1-5
cdr3_nt: TGTGCCAGCAGCGACGGACACAATCAGCCCCAGCATTTT
cdr3_aa: CASSDGHNQPQHF